The rows below give T cell receptor beta chains drawn from one sample of a study of T cell changes during pregnancy in multiple sclerosis. Measured with immunoSEQ multiplex PCR; TCRdb has only the in-frame clones, and not every one. The sample lists fewer than 130,000 clones, roughly 92% occurring once. This sample comprised peripheral blood, obtained after pregnancy. Every receptor here comes from a female donor with multiple sclerosis, enrolled in a pregnancy study. Both conserved end residues are part of each CDR3. A D gene is named only where the DNA matches it firmly. Clone size is shown for a subset of rows, as once, few, many or a class of expanded clone.

. TRBJ2-2 . TRBV13 TGTGCCAGCCATTCGGCAGGGGGGCTTACTAACACCGGGGAGCTGTTTTTT CASHSAGGLTNTGELFF
. TRBJ1-6 . TRBV6-6 TGTGCCAGCAGTAACAGGGAAAGGAATTCACCCCTCCACTTT CASSNRERNSPLHF
. TRBJ2-2 few TRBV9 TGTGCCAGCAGCGTGGGTGCTAGCACCGGGGAGCTGTTTTTT CASSVGASTGELFF
. TRBJ1-6 once TRBV7-9 TGTGCCAGCAGCTTAAGGGGCGGGGGGGATTCACCCCTCCACTTT CASSLRGGGDSPLHF
TRBD2 TRBJ2-3 . TRBV9 TGTGCCAGCAGCGGCGGACTAGTGGTAGATACGCAGTATTTT CASSGGLVVDTQYF
. TRBJ1-2 . TRBV4-2 TGTGCCAGCAGCCAAGATTATAAGGGAACGGGATATGGCTACACCTTC CASSQDYKGTGYGYTF
. TRBJ1-5 . TRBV10-3 TGTGCCGTCGCGGGTTATAACAATCAGCCCCAGCATTTT CAVAGYNNQPQHF
TRBD2 TRBJ2-7 . TRBV5-1 TGCGCCAGCAGCTTGGACGGCGGGGGTACCTACGAGCAGTACTTC CASSLDGGGTYEQYF
. TRBJ1-1 . TRBV18 TGTGCCAGCTCAAATCAGGGCAACACTGAAGCTTTCTTT CASSNQGNTEAFF
. TRBJ1-2 . TRBV27 TGTGCCAGCAGTCCCTTTAAGATAGGGGGGGCAGGAGGCTACACCTTC CASSPFKIGGAGGYTF
. TRBJ2-7 . TRBV7-9 TGTGCCAGCAGCCCCCTTTTAGAGCCCCCGCAGTACTTC CASSPLLEPPQYF
TRBD1 TRBJ1-2 . TRBV2 TGTGCCAGCTTCAGACAGGGGGTTCTCTATGGCTACACCTTC CASFRQGVLYGYTF
TRBD1 TRBJ2-1 once TRBV11-1 TGTGCCAGCAGCTTACCTGACAGGGCCTCCTACAATGAGCAGTTCTTC CASSLPDRASYNEQFF
. TRBJ1-6 . TRBV7-9 TGTGCCAGCAGCTCCCTCGGGGTTTTCTATAATTCACCCCTCCACTTT CASSSLGVFYNSPLHF
TRBD1 TRBJ1-2 . TRBV27 TGTGCCAGCAGTCTCGGACAGGAAAACTATGGCTACACCTTC CASSLGQENYGYTF
TRBD1 TRBJ2-2 . TRBV5-4 TGTGTCAGCAGCTCAAAAACAGGGGGTAACACCGGGGAGCTGTTTTTT CVSSSKTGGNTGELFF
TRBD2 TRBJ2-1 . TRBV19 TGTGCCAGTAGTATAGGAAGCGGGGGACCTTACAATGAGCAGTTCTTC CASSIGSGGPYNEQFF
. TRBJ1-6 few TRBV5-5 TGTGCCAGCAGCTTGAATAACATGCTTGGTTCACCCCTCCACTTT CASSLNNMLGSPLHF
TRBD1 TRBJ1-4 . TRBV7-9 TGTGCCAGCAGCCCCCGGACAGGGAATGAAAAACTGTTTTTT CASSPRTGNEKLFF
. TRBJ1-6 . TRBV4-2 TGTGCCAGCAGCCAAGATCAGGCAGGGCCTCTATATTCACCCCTCCACTTT CASSQDQAGPLYSPLHF
. TRBJ1-6 . TRBV4-1 TGCGCCAGCAGCCAAGATCCCTCGGGTGTCGCATTTGCGAATAATTCACCCCTCCACTTT CASSQDPSGVAFANNSPLHF
TRBD2 TRBJ2-7 . TRBV30 TGTGCCTGGAATAGCGGGGGGGCCCGAGATTACTTC CAWNSGGARDYF
. TRBJ1-1 few TRBV6-1 TGTGCCAGCAGGGATACAGGAGACACTGAAGCTTTCTTT CASRDTGDTEAFF
. TRBJ2-3 . TRBV6-1 TGTGCCAGCATCACCATTGGGGGCACGGATACGCAGTATTTT CASITIGGTDTQYF
TRBD2 TRBJ2-2 . TRBV5-1 TGCGCCAGCAGCTTGGTATCTAGCGGGGGTTCTCACACCGGGGAGCTGTTTTTT CASSLVSSGGSHTGELFF
TRBD1 TRBJ1-1 . TRBV2 TGTGCCAGCAGTACGAGACAGGGCGAATGGGAGGCTTTCTTT CASSTRQGEWEAFF
. TRBJ1-5 . TRBV19 TGTGCCACCAATCCCGCAGGGCTAGGGAATCAGCCCCAGCATTTT CATNPAGLGNQPQHF
TRBD2 TRBJ2-1 . TRBV15 TGTGCCACCAGCAGACTCCGGGAGGGGTATGAGCAGTTCTTC CATSRLREGYEQFF
TRBD1 TRBJ1-1 . TRBV23-1 TGCGCCAGCAGCGTACTTGCAGGGGGCCGGAAAACTGAAGCTTTCTTT CASSVLAGGRKTEAFF
. TRBJ2-3 . TRBV6-5 TGTGCCAGCAGCCCCAAGCGAGATACGCAGTATTTT CASSPKRDTQYF
. TRBJ1-4 few TRBV19 TGTGCCAGTAGTATCGGAGGGGAGAAACTGTTTTTT CASSIGGEKLFF
TRBD1 TRBJ2-7 . TRBV5-1 TGCGCCAGCAGCTTAAAGGCACAGGGGTACGAGCAGTACTTC CASSLKAQGYEQYF
TRBD1 TRBJ1-5 once TRBV7-2 TGTGCCAGCAGCCCATTTTCGGACAGGGGGCTTAGCAATCAGCCCCAGCATTTT CASSPFSDRGLSNQPQHF
. TRBJ1-5 . TRBV6-5 TGTGCCAGCAGCCCTTCGAAGACAGGAAATCAGCCCCAGCATTTT CASSPSKTGNQPQHF
. TRBJ1-6 once TRBV10-3 TGTGCCATCAAGGTGGACGGAGGCTTAAATTCACCCCTCCACTTT CAIKVDGGLNSPLHF
. TRBJ2-5 . TRBV5-1 TGCGCCAGCAGCTTGGGGCGTTCCGACTACCAAGAGACCCAGTACTTC CASSLGRSDYQETQYF
. TRBJ2-1 . TRBV7-8 TGTGCCAGCAGCTTTCACTACAATGAGCAGTTCTTC CASSFHYNEQFF
. TRBJ2-3 . TRBV7-3 TGTGCCAGCAGCTTAACCTCAGATACGCAGTATTTT CASSLTSDTQYF
TRBD1 TRBJ1-1 . TRBV5-1 TGCGCCAGCAGCTTACGACAGGGTTCGCAGAACACTGAAGCTTTCTTT CASSLRQGSQNTEAFF
TRBD2 TRBJ2-2 . TRBV18 TGTGCCAGCTCACCACTTTCAGGACTAGGAAACACCGGGGAGCTGTTTTTT CASSPLSGLGNTGELFF
. TRBJ1-6 few TRBV7-9 TGTGCCAGCAGCTTACAGGGGTCAGTCTCACCCCTCCACTTT CASSLQGSVSPLHF
. TRBJ2-1 once TRBV11-2 TGTGCCAGCAGCCCCGTCACCCGAGAGCTGTTCTTC CASSPVTRELFF
TRBD2 TRBJ2-5 . TRBV5-4 TGTGCCAGCAGCCGGCCGGGACTAGCACAAGAGACCCAGTACTTC CASSRPGLAQETQYF
. TRBJ2-1 . TRBV19 TGTGCCAGTAAACTCGGCGGAGCAGATGAGCAGTTCTTC CASKLGGADEQFF
. TRBJ2-7 . TRBV5-1 TGCGCCAGCAGCGCCTCCGGGACTGCCGAGTACGAGCAGTACTTC CASSASGTAEYEQYF
. TRBJ2-4 . TRBV11-2 TGTGCCAGCAGCCCCACAGACAGCATGATTATAGCCAAAAACATTCAGTACTTC CASSPTDSMIIAKNIQYF